This TCR beta chain stems from a study of control samples from healthy donors and cancer patients. Profiling relied on immunoSEQ multiplex PCR, and the TCRdb table lists in-frame clones only, not all of them. The sample consists of approximately 140,000 clones, roughly 89% of them appearing once. Between the trimmed V and J ends, which lost 4 bases and 4 bases, there was a span of 10 bases. In germline, CDR1 is SGHTA, CDR2 FQGNSA. The CDR3 is made up of 13 amino acids. This clone was detected only a few times. The sample was blood. The origin of this receptor is a man between 18 and 35 years old in good health. The chain combines TRBV7-2 with TRBJ1-1, with a tentative D call TRBD1 (5 bases). CDR3 DNA: TGTGCCAGCAGCTCGGAGGGGAGCACTGAAGCTTTCTTT. It translates to CASSSEGSTEAFF.